This TCR beta chain was sequenced in a study of T cells and copy number aberrations in small-cell lung cancer. Some clones are missing from TCRdb's copy, which holds only in-frame ones; the method was immunoSEQ multiplex PCR. The table lists around 2,400 clones, around 82% of them singletons. Donors were all either smokers or heavy second-hand smokers. V dropped 5 bases and J dropped 7 bases, with 9 bases sitting between them. The CDR3 is 11 residues long. Looked up from germline, CDR1 is DFQATT and CDR2 is SNEGSKA (reference sequence). The chain links TRBV20-1 to TRBJ2-1; D gene unclear. Sequenced sample: normal tissue next to the tumor. The origin of this receptor is a woman aged 45-65 years with small cell lung cancer. CDR3: CSARLKNEQFF. The CDR3 region has the DNA TGCAGTGCTCGACTGAAGAATGAGCAGTTCTTC.